Listed below are T cell receptor beta chains from one sample, sequenced in a study of shared clonotypes between healthy human individuals. The protocol was immunoSEQ multiplex PCR, while the TCRdb copy is restricted to in-frame clones and leaves out a portion. The sample consists of 1 million to 1.3 million clones, 75% to 85% of them appearing once. The material sequenced was memory CD4+ T cells from PBMCs. The receptors stem from a man between 18 and 35 years old in good health. Some clones in this sample may be carry-over from other donors' samples. The CDR3 runs from the conserved cysteine through the conserved F or W. The D gene is left open where the match is weak. A row's size may be missing; if present it is once, few, many or a size class.

>TRBJ1-5|TRBV2|NA|NA
CASSSAGSQPQHF
TGTGCCAGCAGTTCTGCCGGGTCCCAGCCCCAGCATTTT
>TRBJ2-3|TRBV5-4|TRBD2|NA
CASAGTSGRGRDTQYF
TGTGCCAGTGCTGGAACTAGCGGGAGGGGGAGAGATACGCAGTATTTT
>TRBJ2-1|TRBV4-3|NA|few
CASSQDRLANEQFF
TGCGCCAGCAGCCAAGATCGGTTAGCTAACGAGCAGTTCTTC
>TRBJ1-2|TRBV5-4|NA|NA
CASSPGISGYTF
TGTGCCAGCAGCCCGGGGATTTCGGGCTACACCTTC
>TRBJ2-7|TRBV19|NA|few
CASSMDLSSYEQYF
TGTGCCAGTAGTATGGACTTAAGCTCCTACGAGCAGTACTTC
>TRBJ2-7|TRBV29-1|NA|NA
CSVGRDYEQYF
TGCAGCGTTGGCCGAGACTACGAGCAGTACTTC
>TRBJ1-3|TRBV28|NA|NA
CASSPGLISGNTIYF
TGTGCCAGCAGTCCGGGACTCATCTCTGGAAACACCATATATTTT
>TRBJ2-7|TRBV5-1|NA|NA
CASSPAASDPYEQYF
TGCGCCAGCAGCCCGGCGGCTAGCGACCCCTACGAGCAGTACTTC
>TRBJ1-1|TRBV5-1|TRBD1|many
CASSLDPGGRTEAFF
TGCGCCAGCAGCTTGGATCCAGGGGGTCGAACTGAAGCTTTCTTT
>TRBJ2-2|TRBV5-1|TRBD2|NA
CASSLLAGVNTGELFF
TGCGCCAGCAGCTTGCTAGCGGGAGTAAACACCGGGGAGCTGTTTTTT
>TRBJ2-7|TRBV27|TRBD1|NA
CASSRSSGTGGREQYF
TGTGCCAGCAGTAGATCTTCCGGGACAGGGGGTCGGGAGCAGTACTTC
>TRBJ1-6|TRBV27|TRBD1|NA
CASSYTGQGNSPLHF
TGTGCCAGCAGTTATACGGGACAGGGTAATTCACCCCTCCACTTT
>TRBJ2-2|TRBV28|NA|few
CASTRPRGGTGELFF
TGTGCCAGCACCCGTCCCAGGGGGGGCACCGGGGAGCTGTTTTTT
>TRBJ2-2|TRBV13|TRBD2|NA
CASSSRTSGTRIGELFF
TGTGCCAGCAGCTCTCGGACTAGCGGGACCCGAATCGGGGAGCTGTTTTTT
>TRBJ2-5|TRBV20-1|NA|NA
CSAGKRETQYF
TGCAGTGCCGGAAAAAGAGAGACCCAGTACTTC
>TRBJ1-2|TRBV12-5|NA|NA
CASGLDFPYGYTF
TGTGCTAGTGGTTTGGACTTCCCCTACGGCTACACCTTC
>TRBJ2-3|TRBV7-2|NA|once
CASSLALGADTQYF
TGTGCCAGCAGCTTAGCGCTAGGGGCAGATACGCAGTATTTT
>TRBJ2-3|TRBV7-3|NA|NA
CASSLQGGSTDTQYF
TGTGCCAGCAGCTTGCAGGGGGGGAGCACAGATACGCAGTATTTT
>TRBJ1-2|TRBV6-5|NA|NA
CASSSGYGYTF
TGTGCCAGCAGTTCTGGGTATGGCTACACCTTC
>TRBJ2-1|TRBV7-8|TRBD2|once
CASSLGFAGGWDNEQFF
TGTGCCAGCAGCTTAGGTTTTGCGGGAGGGTGGGACAATGAGCAGTTCTTC
>TRBJ2-1|TRBV5-1|NA|NA
CASSLGSSGYNEQFF
TGCGCCAGCAGCTTGGGTTCCTCCGGGTACAATGAGCAGTTCTTC
>TRBJ2-7|TRBV30|NA|NA
CAWNPIRPGAYEQYF
TGTGCCTGGAACCCCATCCGCCCGGGAGCTTACGAGCAGTACTTC
>TRBJ2-7|TRBV11-2|TRBD2|NA
CASSPSGGVYEQYF
TGTGCCAGCAGCCCCAGCGGGGGGGTTTACGAGCAGTACTTC
>TRBJ2-1|TRBV10-3|NA|NA
CAISESRTNLSHNEQFF
TGTGCCATCAGTGAGTCGAGGACTAACCTCTCGCACAATGAGCAGTTCTTC
>TRBJ2-1|TRBV6-1|TRBD2|NA
CASSPGGLGFNEQFF
TGTGCCAGCAGCCCGGGGGGACTAGGTTTCAATGAGCAGTTCTTC
>TRBJ2-7|TRBV30|NA|NA
CAFPRDPYEQYF
TGTGCCTTCCCACGGGACCCCTACGAGCAGTACTTC
>TRBJ2-2|TRBV7-2|NA|NA
CASSPRAGELFF
TGTGCCAGCAGCCCCCGGGCCGGGGAGCTGTTTTTT
>TRBJ2-4|TRBV25-1|TRBD2|once
CASSSTSGKNIQYF
TGTGCCAGCAGTTCGACTAGCGGCAAAAACATTCAGTACTTC
>TRBJ2-4|TRBV18|NA|many
CASSPGRTDLHIQYF
TGTGCCAGCTCACCAGGTAGGACAGATCTCCACATTCAGTACTTC
>TRBJ1-1|TRBV5-4|NA|NA
CASSLDSSEAFF
TGTGCCAGCAGCTTAGATTCGAGTGAAGCTTTCTTT
>TRBJ1-5|TRBV10-3|NA|NA
CAISGSGSLGALYSNQPQHF
TGTGCCATCAGTGGATCCGGGTCCTTGGGGGCCTTATATAGCAATCAGCCCCAGCATTTT
>TRBJ2-5|TRBV15|TRBD2|NA
CATSGEMGLAGLETQYF
TGTGCCACCAGCGGCGAAATGGGACTAGCGGGACTGGAGACCCAGTACTTC
>TRBJ2-7|TRBV2|NA|NA
CASSSTLRVLTYEQYF
TGTGCCAGCAGCAGCACCTTAAGGGTACTGACCTACGAGCAGTACTTC
>TRBJ2-7|TRBV29-1|NA|once
CSARYRSYEQYF
TGCAGCGCCAGGTACCGGAGCTACGAGCAGTACTTC
>TRBJ2-5|TRBV5-1|TRBD2|NA
CASSRTSGNRETQYF
TGCGCCAGCAGCCGGACTAGCGGGAATCGGGAGACCCAGTACTTC
>TRBJ2-2|TRBV19|NA|once
CASSPSSLNTGELFF
TGTGCCAGTAGCCCCTCCTCCTTGAACACCGGGGAGCTGTTTTTT
>TRBJ2-7|TRBV7-8|NA|many
CASSTRLQVHEQYF
TGTGCCAGCAGTACCAGACTCCAGGTCCACGAGCAGTACTTC
>TRBJ1-1|TRBV2|NA|NA
CASSGGLFREAFF
TGTGCCAGCAGTGGGGGGTTATTCCGAGAAGCTTTCTTT
>TRBJ2-3|TRBV2|NA|NA
CASTSEITDTQYF
TGTGCCAGCACCTCGGAGATCACAGATACGCAGTATTTT
>TRBJ2-7|TRBV30|NA|NA
CAWSATWGEQYF
TGTGCCTGGAGCGCCACCTGGGGCGAGCAGTACTTC
>TRBJ2-7|TRBV5-3|NA|once
CEYYEQYF
TGTGAATACTACGAGCAGTACTTC
>TRBJ1-1|TRBV5-4|NA|NA
CASSLGQRNTEAFF
TGTGCCAGCAGCTTGGGGCAGAGGAACACTGAAGCTTTCTTT
>TRBJ2-2|TRBV6-1|NA|NA
CASSNIRYTGELFF
TGTGCCAGCAGCAATATTAGATACACCGGGGAGCTGTTTTTT
>TRBJ2-2|TRBV6-5|NA|few
CASSSWGRLNTGELFF
TGTGCCAGCAGTTCCTGGGGGAGGTTGAACACCGGGGAGCTGTTTTTT
>TRBJ2-7|TRBV2|TRBD2|NA
CASRTSGSEQYF
TGTGCCAGCAGGACTAGCGGGAGCGAGCAGTACTTC
>TRBJ1-2|TRBV7-2|NA|NA
CASSSETGGGYTF
TGTGCCAGCAGCTCAGAAACTGGGGGTGGCTACACCTTC
>TRBJ1-2|TRBV30|NA|NA
CAWSKGGSYNYGYTF
TGTGCCTGGAGCAAAGGGGGATCCTACAACTATGGCTACACCTTC
>TRBJ1-5|TRBV19|NA|NA
CASSIGGTHQPQHF
TGTGCCAGTAGTATAGGCGGGACACATCAGCCCCAGCATTTT
>TRBJ2-2|TRBV18|TRBD2|NA
CASSPQASGTGELFF
TGTGCCAGCTCACCTCAGGCTAGCGGGACCGGGGAGCTGTTTTTT
>TRBJ1-5|TRBV5-6|NA|NA
CASSSRRGRAAQPQHF
TGTGCCAGCAGCTCCCGGCGTGGCAGGGCGGCTCAGCCCCAGCATTTT
>TRBJ2-7|TRBV6-1|NA|once
CASSVDGSSYEQYF
TGTGCCAGCAGTGTGGACGGATCCTCCTACGAGCAGTACTTC
>TRBJ2-2|TRBV30|NA|NA
CAWSEEVPGELFF
TGTGCCTGGAGTGAGGAGGTACCAGGGGAGCTGTTTTTT
>TRBJ2-7|TRBV5-1|NA|NA
CASSLDRGYEQYF
TGCGCCAGCAGCTTGGATAGGGGTTACGAGCAGTACTTC
>TRBJ1-5|TRBV5-1|TRBD1|many
CASSLGGTSNQPQHF
TGCGCCAGCAGCTTAGGGGGCACAAGCAATCAGCCCCAGCATTTT